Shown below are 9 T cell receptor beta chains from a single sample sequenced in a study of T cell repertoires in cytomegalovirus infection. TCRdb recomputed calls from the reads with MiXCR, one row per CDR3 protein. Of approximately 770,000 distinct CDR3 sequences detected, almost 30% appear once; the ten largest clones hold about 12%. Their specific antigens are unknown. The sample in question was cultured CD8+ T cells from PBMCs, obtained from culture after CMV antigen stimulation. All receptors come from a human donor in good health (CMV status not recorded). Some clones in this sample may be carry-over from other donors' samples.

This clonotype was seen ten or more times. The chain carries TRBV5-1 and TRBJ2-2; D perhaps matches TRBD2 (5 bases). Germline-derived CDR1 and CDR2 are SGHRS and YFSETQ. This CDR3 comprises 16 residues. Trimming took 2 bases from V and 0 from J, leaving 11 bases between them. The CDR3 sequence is CASSFGADSNTGELFF. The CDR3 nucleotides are TGCGCCAGCAGCTTTGGAGCGGATTCGAACACCGGGGAGCTGTTTTTT. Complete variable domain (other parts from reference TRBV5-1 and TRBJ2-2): KAGVTQTPRYLIKTRGQQVTLSCSPISGHRSVSWYQQTPGQGLQFLFEYFSETQRNKGNFPGRFSGRQFSNSRSEMNVSTLELGDSALYLCASSFGADSNTGELFFGEGSRLTVL.

DNA for the CDR3: TGTGCCAGCAGTTTCGAGGGAGATGGCTCCTACGAGCAGTACTTC. Translated, it gives CASSFEGDGSYEQYF. This sequence joins TRBV27 and TRBJ2-7; D may be TRBD2 (5 bases). Trimming removed 3 bases at V and 0 bases at J, with 12 bases between. CDR3 length: 15 amino acids. CDR1 MNHEY and CDR2 SMNVEV come from the germline V gene (reference sequence).

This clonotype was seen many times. CDR3 coding DNA: TGTGCCACCAGCAGAGACGGGTATAGCAATCAGCCCCAGCATTTT. Its protein product is CATSRDGYSNQPQHF. This rearrangement joins TRBV15 to TRBJ1-5; no clear D. Trimming stripped 0 bases from V and 0 bases from J, with 6 bases between. Germline V gene data show CDR1 as LNHNV and CDR2 as YYDKDF (reference sequence). The CDR3 consists of 15 residues.

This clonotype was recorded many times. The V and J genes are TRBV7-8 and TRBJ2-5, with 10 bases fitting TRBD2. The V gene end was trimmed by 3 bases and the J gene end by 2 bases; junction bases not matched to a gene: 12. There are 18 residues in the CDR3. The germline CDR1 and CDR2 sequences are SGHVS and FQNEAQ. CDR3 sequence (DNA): TGTGCCAGCAGCTTCCCCAGCGGGGGGGCGGGCGAACAAGAGACCCAGTACTTC. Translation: CASSFPSGGAGEQETQYF.

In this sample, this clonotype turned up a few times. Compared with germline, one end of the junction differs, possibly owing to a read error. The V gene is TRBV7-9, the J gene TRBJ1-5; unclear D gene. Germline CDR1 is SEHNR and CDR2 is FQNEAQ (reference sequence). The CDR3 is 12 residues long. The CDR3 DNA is TGTGCCAGCAGCTTAGAGGGTCAGTCCCAGCATTTT. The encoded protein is CASSLEGQSQHF.

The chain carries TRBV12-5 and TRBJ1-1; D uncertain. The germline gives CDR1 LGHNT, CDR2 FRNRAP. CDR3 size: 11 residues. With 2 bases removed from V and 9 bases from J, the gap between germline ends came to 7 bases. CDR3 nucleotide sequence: TGTGCTAGTGGTTTGCCTCCCAAAGCTTTCTTT. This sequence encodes CASGLPPKAFF.

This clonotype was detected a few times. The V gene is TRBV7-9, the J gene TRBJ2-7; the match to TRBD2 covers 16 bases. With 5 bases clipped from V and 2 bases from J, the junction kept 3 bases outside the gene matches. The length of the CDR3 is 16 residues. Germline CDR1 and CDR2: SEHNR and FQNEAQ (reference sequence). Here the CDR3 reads CASSEGTSGGAYEQYF. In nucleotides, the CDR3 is TGTGCCAGCAGCGAAGGGACTAGCGGGGGGGCCTACGAGCAGTACTTC.

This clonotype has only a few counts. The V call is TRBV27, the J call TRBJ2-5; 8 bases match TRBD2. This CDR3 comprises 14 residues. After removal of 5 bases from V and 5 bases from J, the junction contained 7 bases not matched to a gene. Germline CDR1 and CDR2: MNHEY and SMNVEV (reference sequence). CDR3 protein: CASSVSGVQETQYF. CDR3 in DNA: TGTGCCAGCAGTGTTAGCGGGGTACAGGAGACCCAGTACTTC.

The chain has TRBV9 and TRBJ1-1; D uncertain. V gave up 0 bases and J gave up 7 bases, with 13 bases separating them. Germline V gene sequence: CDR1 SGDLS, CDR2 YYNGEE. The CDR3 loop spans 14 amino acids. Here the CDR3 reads CASSVGRTAGEAFF. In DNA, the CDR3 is TGTGCCAGCAGCGTAGGCCGGACCGCAGGTGAAGCTTTCTTT.